Each of the 26 T cell receptor beta chains below was sequenced from the same sample in a study of STAT3 mutations in large granular lymphocyte leukemia. General observations from the study: Every T-cell large granular lymphocyte leukemia patient had at least one immunodominant TCR beta clonotype.

Their antigens remain unidentified. Assay used: immunoSEQ multiplex PCR; TCRdb lists only in-frame clones, some missing. The table includes approximately 30,000 clones, about 80% detected once. Sequenced sample: peripheral blood mononuclear cells. The receptor source for this set is a woman between 50 and 59 years old with T-cell large granular lymphocyte leukemia. Some clones in this sample may be carry-over from other donors' samples.

In this sample, this clone turned up once. This chain connects TRBV4-3 to TRBJ2-7; D unclear. The V gene's germline CDR1 is LGHNA and CDR2 YSLEER. This CDR3 is 13 amino acids long. Between the trimmed V and J ends, which lost 0 bases and 4 bases, there was a span of 7 bases. The CDR3 sequence: CASSQDLGYEQYF. As DNA, the CDR3 is TGCGCCAGCAGCCAAGATTTAGGGTACGAGCAGTACTTC.

The chain recombines TRBV7-9 with TRBJ2-3, with D perhaps TRBD2 (5 bases). Trimming left V 10 bases short and J 6 bases short, with 14 bases between. Germline V lookup: CDR1 SEHNR, CDR2 FQNEAQ (reference sequence). This CDR3 region has 12 residues. The DNA for the CDR3 is TGTGCCACAAACGGGATGGGGGATACGCAGTATTTT. Amino acid sequence: CATNGMGDTQYF.

The chain uses TRBV4-1 and TRBJ2-5; TRBD2 matches at 12 bases. V dropped 3 bases and J dropped 2; count of bases not matched to a gene: 10. This CDR3 has 18 amino acids. Germline CDR1 and CDR2: MGHRA and YSYEKL. The CDR3: CASSHPLAGGGGQETQYF. The CDR3 nucleotides read TGCGCCAGCAGCCACCCACTAGCGGGAGGAGGGGGGCAAGAGACCCAGTACTTC.

This clone was counted a few times. The chain has TRBV28 and TRBJ2-7; D possibly uses TRBD1 or TRBD2 (5 bases each). CDR1 and CDR2 from the germline V gene are MDHEN and SYDVKM. This CDR3 contains 11 residues. V gave up 10 bases and J gave up 4 bases, with 11 bases separating them. DNA for the CDR3: TGTGCCACCGGGACGAGATACGAGCAGTACTTC. This encodes CATGTRYEQYF.

The chain couples TRBV18 to TRBJ2-7; tentatively, D is TRBD1 (5 bases). The CDR3 is 13 amino acids. Per germline, CDR1 KGHSH and CDR2 LQKENI. Between the trimmed V and J ends, which lost 6 bases and 5 bases, there was a span of 14 bases. The CDR3: CASSPKGPDEQYF. CDR3 DNA: TGTGCCAGCTCCCCCAAGGGGCCGGACGAGCAGTACTTC.

This clone was seen only a few times. The rearrangement joins TRBV7-2 to TRBJ2-7; 7 bases are a match to TRBD2. J was trimmed by 6 bases and V by 1 base; bases with no gene match: 6. CDR3 size: 14 residues. Germline CDR1 is SGHTA and CDR2 is FQGNSA. The CDR3 reads CASSLGWAGAEQYF. Here the CDR3 DNA reads TGTGCCAGCAGCTTAGGATGGGCGGGAGCCGAGCAGTACTTC.

This clone was detected once. The chain employs TRBV7-9 and TRBJ1-1; 8 bases map to TRBD1. The germline CDR1 and CDR2 sequences are SEHNR and FQNEAQ (reference sequence). The CDR3 is 14 amino acids. Trimming took 5 bases from V and 0 from J; bases not matched to a gene: 2. The DNA for the CDR3 is TGTGCCAGCAGCCCGGACAGGGTGAACACTGAAGCTTTCTTT. This encodes CASSPDRVNTEAFF.

V usage is TRBV28 and J usage is TRBJ1-5; D uncertain. Trimming cost V 6 bases and J 1 base, with 13 bases left between them. Germline CDR1 is MDHEN and CDR2 is SYDVKM. The CDR3 is 15 amino acids. The chain's CDR3 is CASRHGTQSNQPQHF. As DNA, the CDR3 is TGTGCCAGCAGGCACGGAACGCAGAGCAATCAGCCCCAGCATTTT.

The V and J genes are TRBV30 and TRBJ2-1, with 8 nucleotides matching TRBD2. V gave up 0 bases and J gave up 12 bases; unmatched junction bases: 13. The CDR3 contains 15 residues. Germline CDR1 reads GTSNPN; CDR2 reads SVGIG (reference sequence). CDR3 in DNA: TGTGCCTGGAGTGTAAAGGGACTAGTCATCGTCGGGCAGTTCTTC. The encoded protein is CAWSVKGLVIVGQFF.

The chain has TRBV29-1 and TRBJ2-1; 12 positions match TRBD2. V trimming: 7 bases; J trimming: 4 bases; junction bases outside the gene matches: 5. CDR1 and CDR2 (germline): SQVTM, ANQGSEA. The CDR3 contains 14 residues. The CDR3 reads CSARLAGVYNEQFF. As DNA, the CDR3 is TGCAGCGCCCGACTAGCGGGAGTTTACAATGAGCAGTTCTTC.

This chain links TRBV6-5 with TRBJ2-7; the match to TRBD2 covers 10 bases. CDR1 MNHEY and CDR2 SVGAGI come from the germline V gene. The CDR3 extends over 14 amino acids. With 8 bases clipped from V and 9 bases from J, the junction kept 13 bases outside the gene matches. The CDR3 region is CASATLAGVVGQYF. In nucleotides, the CDR3 is TGTGCCAGCGCAACCCTAGCGGGAGTAGTAGGGCAGTACTTC.

This chain joins TRBV18 and TRBJ2-7; a weak D match, TRBD1 (5 bases). Deletions cut 5 bases from V and 3 bases from J, with 14 bases between. The CDR3 is made up of 14 amino acids. Germline loops: CDR1 KGHSH, CDR2 LQKENI. In DNA, the CDR3 is TGTGCCAGCTCATACTATAAAGGGGACTACGAGCAGTACTTC. This gives the protein CASSYYKGDYEQYF.

The V gene is TRBV27, the J gene TRBJ1-5, with 7 bases aligning to TRBD1. V trimming: 9 bases; J trimming: 2 bases; junction bases outside the gene matches: 1. Germline CDR1 and CDR2: MNHEY and SMNVEV (reference sequence). The CDR3 runs 12 residues. The CDR3 region is CARGQGNQPQHF. DNA of the CDR3: TGTGCCAGAGGACAGGGCAATCAGCCCCAGCATTTT.

The chain joins TRBV7-3 to TRBJ1-2, with TRBD1 as a possible D gene (6 bases). CDR1 and CDR2 (germline): SGHTA, FQGTGA. The CDR3 is 13 residues long. V was trimmed by 1 base and J by 7 bases, leaving 10 bases between them. CDR3 sequence reads: CASSLITGAGYTF. In DNA form, the CDR3 reads TGTGCCAGCAGCTTAATAACGGGGGCTGGCTACACCTTC.

The chain links TRBV18 to TRBJ1-2; 7 nucleotides line up with TRBD1. This CDR3 spans 13 amino acids. CDR1 and CDR2 (germline): KGHSH, LQKENI. Losses at the gene ends were 4 bases for V and 8 bases for J; bases not matched to a gene: 7. Written as DNA, the CDR3 is TGTGCCAGCTCACTCGGGACAGTAGACGGCTACACCTTC. As protein: CASSLGTVDGYTF.

This chain links TRBV5-1 with TRBJ2-7, with 7 bases identical to TRBD1. Losses at the gene ends were 4 bases for V and 2 bases for J; bases not matched to a gene: 15. Germline values: CDR1 SGHRS, CDR2 YFSETQ. This CDR3 has 17 amino acids. The DNA of the CDR3 is TGCGCCAGCAGCCCGGGGATCTGGACAGGTTCCACCTACGAGCAGTACTTC. Its translation: CASSPGIWTGSTYEQYF.

This chain joins TRBV28 and TRBJ1-5, with D possibly matching TRBD1 (5 bases). CDR3 length equals 13 residues. The V and J ends lost 3 bases and 5 bases respectively, with 8 bases between them. Germline CDR1 is MDHEN and CDR2 is SYDVKM. The CDR3 region has the DNA TGTGCCAGCAGTTTGGGGCGGGATCAGCCCCAGCATTTT. Translating gives CASSLGRDQPQHF.

This clone was counted a few times. This chain joins TRBV4-2 and TRBJ2-7; 9 bases fit TRBD2. The ends lost 4 bases at V and 1 base at J; junction bases unmatched: 5. CDR1 is LGHNA, CDR2 YNFKEQ, per germline. CDR3 length: 15 amino acids. The DNA for the CDR3 is TGTGCCAGCAGCCCCTCACTAGCGGGTTCCTACGAGCAGTACTTC. Amino acid sequence: CASSPSLAGSYEQYF.

This clone was detected a few times. The rearrangement links TRBV19 to TRBJ1-1; 11 bases align to TRBD1. J was trimmed by 1 base and V by 5 bases; bases with no gene match: 3. The germline gives CDR1 LNHDA, CDR2 SQIVND (reference sequence). The CDR3 totals 15 residues. The CDR3 nucleotides read TGTGCCAGTAGTCCAGGGACAGGGGGGAACACTGAAGCTTTCTTT. Protein: CASSPGTGGNTEAFF.

This chain uses TRBV7-6 with TRBJ2-7; 8 bases are shared with TRBD2. Germline CDR1 is SGHVS and CDR2 is FNYEAQ. V lost 5 bases, J lost 5 bases, and 8 bases stayed unmatched. This CDR3 spans 14 amino acids. The CDR3 loop is CASSQGTSRNEQYF. The DNA of the CDR3 is TGTGCCAGCAGCCAGGGGACTAGTCGCAACGAGCAGTACTTC.

V and J are TRBV28 and TRBJ1-2, with 11 bases fitting TRBD1. Trimming took 5 bases from V and 5 from J; bases not matched to a gene: 7. Germline CDR1 is MDHEN and CDR2 is SYDVKM. This CDR3 has 15 amino acids. DNA of the CDR3: TGTGCCAGCAGTACCGAAGGACAGGGGGCTTATGGCTACACCTTC. It encodes CASSTEGQGAYGYTF.

In this sample, this clone turned up a few times. In nucleotides, the CDR3 is TGCGCCAGCAGCCAAGTTGACACTTCTGGGTTAGGCGAGCAGTACTTC. Encoded protein: CASSQVDTSGLGEQYF. This chain joins TRBV4-1 and TRBJ2-7; D is unclear. Between the trimmed V and J ends, which lost 1 base and 6 bases, there was a span of 19 bases. The CDR3 length is 16 residues. Germline CDR1 and CDR2: MGHRA and YSYEKL.

V and J are TRBV27 and TRBJ2-7; possible D gene TRBD1, 6 bases. The CDR3 spans 15 residues. Germline V gene sequence: CDR1 MNHEY, CDR2 SMNVEV (reference sequence). Trimming left V 5 bases short and J 3 bases short, with 17 bases between. The CDR3 coding sequence is TGTGCCAGCAGTCCTACCAGGGGACCAAACTACGAGCAGTACTTC. This gives the protein CASSPTRGPNYEQYF.

The V call is TRBV29-1, the J call TRBJ1-2; D gene uncertain. The V end lost 0 bases, the J end lost 8 bases, and 10 bases lay between the germline ends. The germline V gene has CDR1 SQVTM and CDR2 ANQGSEA. CDR3 length: 12 residues. DNA of the CDR3: TGCAGCGTTGAAGAGATGAGTTACGGCTACACCTTC. Its translation: CSVEEMSYGYTF.

This chain joins TRBV6-6 and TRBJ2-3, with 10 bases fitting TRBD2. The junction had 3 bases not matched to a gene; V was cut back by 2 bases and J by 4 bases. CDR3 size: 15 residues. Germline CDR1 MNHNY, CDR2 SVGAGI (reference sequence). This chain's CDR3 is CASSYGTSVSDTQYF. CDR3 DNA sequence: TGTGCCAGCAGTTACGGGACTAGCGTCTCAGATACGCAGTATTTT.

The chain couples TRBV18 to TRBJ2-7; D call uncertain. V shed 2 bases and J shed 5 bases, with 7 bases lying between them. Germline assignment: CDR1 KGHSH and CDR2 LQKENI. This CDR3 contains 12 residues. CDR3 nucleotide sequence: TGTGCCAGCTCACCAGGGTCCAACGAGCAGTACTTC. This codes for CASSPGSNEQYF. The full variable domain, its missing parts supplied by reference TRBV18 and TRBJ2-7, is NAGVMQNPRHLVRRRGQEARLRCSPMKGHSHVYWYRQLPEEGLKFMVYLQKENIIDESGMPKERFSAEFPKEGPSILRIQQVVRGDSAAYFCASSPGSNEQYFGPGTRLTVT.